Each of the 24 T cell receptor beta chains below was sequenced from the same sample in a study of low-dose radiotherapy and immunotherapy resistance in tumors. With TRAV- and TRBV-specific primers, first-strand cDNA was made, covering the alpha and beta chains. Amplification of TCRs used a constant-region primer and V-primer adapter for roughly 20 PCR cycles. TCRdb reanalysed the reads using MiXCR and keeps one entry per CDR3 protein. The sample carries around 15,000 distinct CDR3 sequences, around three quarters recorded once. These receptors all come from a human donor with advanced metastatic prostate, ovarian, gallbladder or colorectal cancer (not recorded which). This table probably holds off-target reads from a library built for another chain.

The genes are TRBV5-6 and TRBJ1-1; TRBD1 agrees at 7 bases. Germline V gene lookup returns CDR1 SGHDT and CDR2 YYEEEE. V gave up 4 bases and J gave up 6 bases; unmatched junction bases: 24. CDR3 length: 19 residues. The CDR3 DNA reads as TGTGCCAGCAGCCCCCCTCTGCCGGCGGGCCCCACAGGGGTGGCTGAAGCTTTCTTT. Its protein is CASSPPLPAGPTGVAEAFF.

CDR3 in amino acids: CASSDGTSGAGETQYF. In DNA form, the CDR3 reads TGTGCCAGCAGCGACGGGACTAGCGGTGCGGGGGAGACCCAGTACTTC. The chain couples TRBV5-4 to TRBJ2-5; 11 bases align to TRBD2. The CDR3 sequence is 16 residues long. J was trimmed by 5 bases and V by 4 bases; bases with no gene match: 10. Germline V gives CDR1 SGHNT, CDR2 YYREEE (reference sequence).

The rearrangement uses TRBV20-1 and TRBJ1-3; TRBD1 matches at 7 bases. Looked up from germline, CDR1 is DFQATT and CDR2 is SNEGSKA (reference sequence). V shed 6 bases, J shed 0 bases, and the junction held 8 bases outside the gene matches. This CDR3 spans 15 amino acids. The CDR3 DNA is TGCAGTGCGGTCCCGGGGACAGTCTCTGGAAACACCATATATTTT. Translation: CSAVPGTVSGNTIYF.

This clonotype was recorded only once. This chain joins TRBV28 and TRBJ1-2; tentative D call: TRBD1 (5 bases). Germline CDR1 MDHEN, CDR2 SYDVKM. The CDR3 has 13 residues. V was pared by 6 bases and J by 4 bases, with 12 bases between. The CDR3 coding sequence is TGTGCCAGCAGAATGGTGGGGGTCTATGGCTACACCTTC. This gives the protein CASRMVGVYGYTF.

This chain links TRBV6-5 with TRBJ2-7, with 14 positions matching TRBD2. Germline V gives CDR1 MNHEY, CDR2 SVGAGI. The CDR3 has 14 residues. V lost 6 bases to trimming and J lost 2 bases; unmatched junction nucleotides: 0. The CDR3 bases are TGTGCCAGCAGGGGACTAGCGGGGGCCTACGAGCAGTACTTC. Its translation: CASRGLAGAYEQYF.

V gene TRBV29-1 combines with J gene TRBJ2-3, with D unclear. The CDR3 runs to 14 residues. With 6 bases removed from V and 2 bases from J, the gap between germline ends came to 15 bases. Germline V CDR1 and CDR2: SQVTM, ANQGSEA. For the CDR3, the DNA is TGCAGCGTAGGACGCCAGCTTATCACAGATACGCAGTATTTT. It specifies CSVGRQLITDTQYF.

V is TRBV2 and J is TRBJ2-7, with TRBD1 as a possible D gene (5 bases). Germline V gene lookup returns CDR1 SNHLY and CDR2 FYNNEI. The CDR3 consists of 14 residues. With 6 bases removed from V and 3 bases from J, the gap between germline ends came to 15 bases. CDR3 in DNA: TGTGCCAGCAGCTGGACATATCTTCTCTACGAGCAGTACTTC. Translating it yields CASSWTYLLYEQYF.

The J gene is TRBJ1-4, the V gene TRBV28, with D unresolved. The CDR3 spans 11 residues. V lost 8 bases and J 8 bases, leaving 9 bases between the germline ends. Germline V CDR1 and CDR2: MDHEN, SYDVKM. The CDR3 DNA reads TGTGCCAGCGCGGGAAGAGAAAAACTGTTTTTT. Its translation is CASAGREKLFF.

The sample holds a few counts of this clonotype. The chain links TRBV3-1 to TRBJ2-1; 7 bases are a match to TRBD2. The CDR3 has 16 amino acids. V dropped 1 base and J dropped 5; count of bases not matched to a gene: 8. Germline lookup yields CDR1 LGHDT and CDR2 YNNKEL (reference sequence). Here the CDR3 DNA reads TGTGCCAGCAGCCAAGTAGCGGGCGGGATGCACAATGAGCAGTTCTTC. Translation: CASSQVAGGMHNEQFF.

The chain combines TRBV7-2 with TRBJ1-2, with D perhaps TRBD1 (5 bases). From germline, CDR1 is SGHTA and CDR2 FQGNSA. V was shortened by 4 bases and J by 14 bases, with 20 bases between the two germline ends. The CDR3 runs to 13 residues. The CDR3 bases are TGTGCCAGCAGCTCTCCAGGACGGGACCGCCCTACCTTC. Translation gives CASSSPGRDRPTF.

This clonotype was observed a single time. The J gene is TRBJ2-1, the V gene TRBV12-5; 7 bases are shared with TRBD2. CDR1 LGHNT and CDR2 FRNRAP come from the germline V gene. J was trimmed by 3 bases and V by 0 bases; bases with no gene match: 17. The CDR3 is 20 residues long. CDR3 DNA: TGTGCTAGTGGTTTGGTACTCTTTGGGCTGGGGAGGGCCCTCTACAATGAGCAGTTCTTC. Translating it yields CASGLVLFGLGRALYNEQFF. The whole variable domain, remainder taken from reference TRBV12-5 and TRBJ2-1, is DARVTQTPRHKVTEMGQEVTMRCQPILGHNTVFWYRQTMMQGLELLAYFRNRAPLDDSGMPKDRFSAEMPDATLATLKIQPSEPRDSAVYFCASGLVLFGLGRALYNEQFFGPGTRLTVL.

This clonotype was observed a few times. The chain uses TRBV7-2 and TRBJ2-7; D is unresolved. V dropped 1 base and J dropped 7 bases, with 8 bases sitting between them. The CDR3 extends over 12 amino acids. Germline V gene lookup returns CDR1 SGHTA and CDR2 FQGNSA. The CDR3 sequence is CASSLGLGEQYF. The CDR3, as DNA: TGTGCCAGCAGCTTAGGGTTGGGGGAGCAGTACTTC.

The chain uses TRBV2 and TRBJ1-3; 8 nucleotides agree with TRBD1. V was clipped by 4 bases and J by 0 bases; unmatched bases: 2. The CDR3 length is 15 residues. Germline lookup yields CDR1 SNHLY and CDR2 FYNNEI. CDR3 residues: CASSADRGSGNTIYF. The CDR3 DNA reads TGTGCCAGCAGTGCCGACAGGGGCTCTGGAAACACCATATATTTT.

The gene calls are TRBV28 and TRBJ2-3; the D gene is possibly TRBD2 (7 bases). This CDR3 has 17 amino acids. Germline V gives CDR1 MDHEN, CDR2 SYDVKM. Deletions cut 1 base from V and 5 bases from J, with 19 bases between. The CDR3 bases are TGTGCCAGCAGTTTATCGGGGGGTAGGGGGAGGGGAGATACGCAGTATTTT. It codes for CASSLSGGRGRGDTQYF.

The rearrangement uses TRBV20-1 and TRBJ2-3; the D gene could be TRBD1 or TRBD2 (6 bases each). The germline CDR1 and CDR2 sequences are DFQATT and SNEGSKA (reference sequence). There are 13 residues in the CDR3. CDR3 nucleotide sequence: TGCAGCCCCAGGCCGGGGGCGGCAGATACGCAGTATTTT. Residues: CSPRPGAADTQYF.

V gene TRBV20-1 combines with J gene TRBJ2-7; 11 nucleotides agree with TRBD2. V lost 3 bases, J lost 3 bases, and 1 base stayed unmatched. This CDR3 is 13 amino acids long. The germline CDR1 and CDR2 sequences are DFQATT and SNEGSKA (reference sequence). CDR3 coding DNA: TGCAGTGCTAGGGGACTAGCGGACTACGAGCAGTACTTC. It translates to CSARGLADYEQYF.

The V and J genes are TRBV15 and TRBJ2-1; 9 positions match TRBD2. The CDR3 consists of 16 residues. V shed 1 base, J shed 3 bases, and the junction held 4 bases outside the gene matches. Per germline, CDR1 LNHNV and CDR2 YYDKDF (reference sequence). The CDR3 loop reads CATSRATSGVYNEQFF. CDR3 coding DNA: TGTGCCACCAGCAGAGCGACTAGCGGCGTCTACAATGAGCAGTTCTTC.

The chain is built from TRBV28 and TRBJ1-4; D ambiguous. Germline assignment: CDR1 MDHEN and CDR2 SYDVKM. The length of the CDR3 is 13 residues. The ends were cut back, 3 bases at V and 8 bases at J, with 10 bases in the middle. The CDR3 loop reads CASSFNRWEKLFF. CDR3 DNA sequence: TGTGCCAGCAGTTTTAATAGATGGGAAAAACTGTTTTTT. The full variable domain, with the rest looked up from reference TRBV28 and TRBJ1-4, is DVKVTQSSRYLVKRTGEKVFLECVQDMDHENMFWYRQDPGLGLRLIYFSYDVKMKEKGDIPEGYSVSREKKERFSLILESASTNQTSMYLCASSFNRWEKLFFGSGTQLSVL.

This sequence joins TRBV6-2 or TRBV6-3 and TRBJ2-1, with 9 bases fitting TRBD2. Germline V gene data show CDR1 as MNHEY and CDR2 as SVGEGT. The trim removed 6 bases at V and 5 bases at J, leaving 8 bases unmatched. There are 15 residues in the CDR3. DNA of the CDR3: TGTGCCAGCAGCGCAATGACTAGCGGCAACAATGAGCAGTTCTTC. It is translated as CASSAMTSGNNEQFF.

This clonotype occurred a few times. The chain couples TRBV18 to TRBJ2-7; possible D gene TRBD1, 5 bases. The CDR3 totals 14 residues. Trimming took 4 bases from V and 5 from J, leaving 15 bases between them. The germline V gene encodes CDR1 KGHSH and CDR2 LQKENI. CDR3 amino acids: CASSLGLGRDEQYF. CDR3 nucleotide sequence: TGTGCCAGCTCACTGGGCCTGGGGCGCGACGAGCAGTACTTC.

The chain combines TRBV6-6 with TRBJ2-1; D not resolved. The V gene's germline CDR1 is MNHNY and CDR2 SVGAGI (reference sequence). The CDR3 covers 14 residues. Trimming shortened V by 6 bases and J by 0 bases, and 9 bases separated the two germline ends. The DNA of the CDR3 is TGTGCCAGCAGGGAACCAGGCTCCTACAATGAGCAGTTCTTC. Its translation is CASREPGSYNEQFF.

The chain links TRBV13 to TRBJ2-7; D unclear. V was pared by 6 bases and J by 9 bases, with 21 bases between. The germline V gene has CDR1 PRHDT and CDR2 FYEKMQ (reference sequence). The CDR3 totals 14 residues. Here the CDR3 reads CASSELSTGVGQYF. The CDR3, as DNA: TGTGCCAGCAGTGAATTATCCACCGGCGTCGGGCAGTACTTC.

The rearrangement joins TRBV20-1 to TRBJ1-2, with D possibly TRBD1 on 5 matching bases. The CDR3 sequence is 14 residues long. Germline loops: CDR1 DFQATT, CDR2 SNEGSKA (reference sequence). V was clipped by 3 bases and J by 8 bases, with 19 bases between them. In nucleotides, the CDR3 is TGCAGTGCTAGTCCGCCAGGGAATCTGTGGGGCTACACCTTC. It specifies CSASPPGNLWGYTF.

This chain joins TRBV6-2 or TRBV6-3 and TRBJ1-1, with D unresolved. The CDR3 has 14 residues. Germline V gives CDR1 MNHEY, CDR2 SVGEGT. Trimming took off 0 bases at V and 5 bases at J, with 10 bases between the two ends. The CDR3 DNA reads as TGTGCCAGCAGTTACTCTACCGATCTGACTGAAGCTTTCTTT. It yields the protein CASSYSTDLTEAFF.